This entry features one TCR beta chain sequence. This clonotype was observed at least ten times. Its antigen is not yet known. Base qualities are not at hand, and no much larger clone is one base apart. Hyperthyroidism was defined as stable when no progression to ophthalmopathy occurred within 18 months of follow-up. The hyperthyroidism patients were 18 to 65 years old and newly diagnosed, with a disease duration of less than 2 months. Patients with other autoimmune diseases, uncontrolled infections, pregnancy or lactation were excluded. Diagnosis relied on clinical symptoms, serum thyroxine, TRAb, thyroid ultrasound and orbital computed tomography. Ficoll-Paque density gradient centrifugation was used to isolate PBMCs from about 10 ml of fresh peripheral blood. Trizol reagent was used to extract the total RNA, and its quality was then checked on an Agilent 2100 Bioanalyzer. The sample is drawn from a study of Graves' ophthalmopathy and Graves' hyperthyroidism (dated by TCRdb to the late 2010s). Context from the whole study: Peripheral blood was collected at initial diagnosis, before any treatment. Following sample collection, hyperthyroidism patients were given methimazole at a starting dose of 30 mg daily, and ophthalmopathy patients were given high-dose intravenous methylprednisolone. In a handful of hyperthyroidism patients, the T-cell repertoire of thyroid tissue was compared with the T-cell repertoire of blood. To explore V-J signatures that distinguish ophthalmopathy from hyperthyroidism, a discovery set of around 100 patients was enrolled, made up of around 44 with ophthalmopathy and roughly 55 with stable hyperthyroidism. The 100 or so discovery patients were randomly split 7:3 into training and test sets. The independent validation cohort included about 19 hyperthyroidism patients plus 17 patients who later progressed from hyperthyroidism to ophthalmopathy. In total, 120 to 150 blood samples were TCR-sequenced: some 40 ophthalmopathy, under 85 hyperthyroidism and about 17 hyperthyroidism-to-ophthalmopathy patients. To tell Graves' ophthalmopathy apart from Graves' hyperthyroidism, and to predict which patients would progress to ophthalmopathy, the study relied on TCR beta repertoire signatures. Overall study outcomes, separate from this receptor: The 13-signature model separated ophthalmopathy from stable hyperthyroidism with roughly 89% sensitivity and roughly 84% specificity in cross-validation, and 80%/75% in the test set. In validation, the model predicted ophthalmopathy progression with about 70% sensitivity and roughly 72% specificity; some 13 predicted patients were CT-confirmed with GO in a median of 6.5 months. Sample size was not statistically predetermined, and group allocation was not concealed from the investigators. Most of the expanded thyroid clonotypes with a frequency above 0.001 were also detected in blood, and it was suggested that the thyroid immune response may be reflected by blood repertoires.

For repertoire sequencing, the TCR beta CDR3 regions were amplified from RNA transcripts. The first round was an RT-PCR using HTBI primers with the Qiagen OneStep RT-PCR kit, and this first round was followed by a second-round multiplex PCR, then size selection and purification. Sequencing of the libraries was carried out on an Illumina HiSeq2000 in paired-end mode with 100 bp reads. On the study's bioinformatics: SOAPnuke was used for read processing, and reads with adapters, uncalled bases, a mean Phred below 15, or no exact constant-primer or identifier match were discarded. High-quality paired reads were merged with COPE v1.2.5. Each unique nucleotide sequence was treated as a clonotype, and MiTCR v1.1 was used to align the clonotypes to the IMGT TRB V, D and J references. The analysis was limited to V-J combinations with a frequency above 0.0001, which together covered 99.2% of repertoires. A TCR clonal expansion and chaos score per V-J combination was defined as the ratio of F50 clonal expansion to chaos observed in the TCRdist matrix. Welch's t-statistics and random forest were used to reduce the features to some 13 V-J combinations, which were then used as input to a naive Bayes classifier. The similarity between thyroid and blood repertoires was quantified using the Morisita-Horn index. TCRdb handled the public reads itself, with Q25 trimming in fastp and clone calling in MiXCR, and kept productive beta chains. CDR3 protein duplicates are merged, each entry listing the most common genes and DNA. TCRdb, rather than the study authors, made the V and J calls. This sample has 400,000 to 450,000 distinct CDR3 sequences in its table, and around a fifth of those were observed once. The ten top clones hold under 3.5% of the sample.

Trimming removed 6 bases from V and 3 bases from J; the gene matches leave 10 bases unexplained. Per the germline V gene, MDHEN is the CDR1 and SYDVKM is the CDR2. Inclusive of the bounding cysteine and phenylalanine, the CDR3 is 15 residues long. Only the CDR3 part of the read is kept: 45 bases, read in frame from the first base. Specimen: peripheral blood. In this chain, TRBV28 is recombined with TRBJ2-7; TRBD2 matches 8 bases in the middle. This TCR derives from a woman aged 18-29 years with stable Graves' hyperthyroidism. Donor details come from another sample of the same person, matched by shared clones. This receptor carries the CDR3 CASSRGGSIGYEQYF. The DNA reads TGTGCCAGCAGCCGGGGGGGTAGCATAGGCTACGAGCAGTACTTC.